The present T cell receptor (beta chain) was sequenced within a study of CD8 T cells in Susac syndrome. Reverse transcription used about 0.45 to 1 ug RNA and random hexamers. A single record per CDR3 protein comes from TCRdb applying MiXCR to the immunoSEQ multiplex PCR reads. The sample carries 120,000 or so distinct CDR3 sequences, around 95% recorded once. J gave up 5 bases and V 5 bases, and 10 bases lay outside the gene matches. The CDR3 runs to 14 residues. From germline, CDR1 is DFQATT and CDR2 SNEGSKA (reference sequence). This chain connects TRBV20-1 to TRBJ1-1; 8 bases map to TRBD1. This TCR was recovered from a human donor with Susac syndrome. Sequencing was performed on CD8+ T cells from PBMCs. The CDR3 sequence is CSAQSPDRDTEAFF. The CDR3 DNA reads TGCAGTGCTCAGTCCCCGGACAGGGATACTGAAGCTTTCTTT.